These 6 T cell receptor beta chains share one sample of origin, sequenced in a study of blood T cell repertoires in COVID-19. Sequenced by immunoSEQ multiplex PCR; TCRdb stores in-frame clones only, minus some. The sample has about 150,000 clones; approximately 88% are singletons. The sequencing input was peripheral blood. Receptor source: a man between 60 and 70 years old with acute or convalescent COVID-19.

The V and J genes are TRBV5-1 and TRBJ1-4, with D tentatively TRBD1 (6 bases). The CDR3 runs 16 residues. V dropped 4 bases and J dropped 1 base, with 14 bases sitting between them. Germline values: CDR1 SGHRS, CDR2 YFSETQ. Here the CDR3 reads CASSTTPRGTNEKLFF. CDR3 bases: TGCGCCAGCAGCACCACCCCCAGGGGAACTAATGAAAAACTGTTTTTT.

The chain joins TRBV18 to TRBJ1-6, with 8 nucleotides matching TRBD1. V shed 3 bases and J 7 bases; nucleotides not matched to a gene: 2. The CDR3 is made up of 14 amino acids. The germline CDR1 and CDR2 sequences are KGHSH and LQKENI. CDR3 sequence (DNA): TGTGCCAGCTCACCGGACAGGGCCAATTCACCCCTCCACTTT. It specifies CASSPDRANSPLHF. The complete variable domain, with remaining parts taken from reference TRBV18 and TRBJ1-6, reads NAGVMQNPRHLVRRRGQEARLRCSPMKGHSHVYWYRQLPEEGLKFMVYLQKENIIDESGMPKERFSAEFPKEGPSILRIQQVVRGDSAAYFCASSPDRANSPLHFGNGTRLTVT.

This sequence joins TRBV9 and TRBJ2-7; TRBD1 aligns across 8 bases. The CDR3 loop spans 15 amino acids. CDR1 and CDR2 (germline): SGDLS, YYNGEE. After removal of 4 bases from V and 6 bases from J, the junction contained 12 bases not matched to a gene. CDR3 in amino acids: CASSMGQAGIGEQYF. CDR3 nucleotide sequence: TGTGCCAGCAGCATGGGACAGGCGGGTATCGGCGAGCAGTACTTC.

The CDR3 protein is CASSLWTANTGELFF. In DNA, the CDR3 is TGTGCCAGCAGCTTATGGACAGCGAACACCGGGGAGCTGTTTTTT. The chain links TRBV7-2 to TRBJ2-2, with D possibly matching TRBD1 (6 bases). V lost 2 bases and J lost 0, with 7 bases in between. The CDR3 spans 15 residues. Germline lookup yields CDR1 SGHTA and CDR2 FQGNSA.

Here the CDR3 reads CATSESGTGKSQPQHF. CDR3 nucleotides: TGTGCCACCAGTGAATCCGGGACAGGCAAGAGTCAGCCCCAGCATTTT. V gene TRBV24-1 combines with J gene TRBJ1-5; 8 bases line up with TRBD1. The CDR3 is 16 amino acids. Trimming took 4 bases from V and 6 from J; bases not matched to a gene: 10. Germline CDR1 reads KGHDR; CDR2 reads SFDVKD.

This chain's CDR3 is CAWNTGSMNTEAFF. Written as DNA, the CDR3 is TGTGCCTGGAATACGGGAAGCATGAACACTGAAGCTTTCTTT. V is TRBV30 and J is TRBJ1-1; D not certain. Germline CDR1 and CDR2: GTSNPN and SVGIG (reference sequence). The V gene lost 4 bases and the J gene lost 0 bases, with 12 bases spanning the gap. CDR3 length equals 14 residues. Complete variable domain (other parts from reference TRBV30 and TRBJ1-1): SQTIHQWPATLVQPVGSPLSLECTVEGTSNPNLYWYRQAAGRGLQLLFYSVGIGQISSEVPQNLSASRPQDRQFILSSKKLLLSDSGFYLCAWNTGSMNTEAFFGQGTRLTVV.